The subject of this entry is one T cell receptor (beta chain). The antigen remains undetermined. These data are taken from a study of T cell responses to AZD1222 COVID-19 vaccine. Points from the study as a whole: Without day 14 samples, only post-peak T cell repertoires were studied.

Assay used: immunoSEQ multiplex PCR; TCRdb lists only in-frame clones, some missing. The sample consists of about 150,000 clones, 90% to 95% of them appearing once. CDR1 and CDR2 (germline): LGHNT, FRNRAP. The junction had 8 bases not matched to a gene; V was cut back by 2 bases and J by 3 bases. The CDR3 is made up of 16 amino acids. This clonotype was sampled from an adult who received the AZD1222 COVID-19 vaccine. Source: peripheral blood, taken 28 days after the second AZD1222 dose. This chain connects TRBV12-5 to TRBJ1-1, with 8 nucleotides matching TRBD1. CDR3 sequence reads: CASGLKWDRLYTEAFF. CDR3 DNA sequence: TGTGCTAGTGGTTTGAAGTGGGACAGGTTGTACACTGAAGCTTTCTTT.